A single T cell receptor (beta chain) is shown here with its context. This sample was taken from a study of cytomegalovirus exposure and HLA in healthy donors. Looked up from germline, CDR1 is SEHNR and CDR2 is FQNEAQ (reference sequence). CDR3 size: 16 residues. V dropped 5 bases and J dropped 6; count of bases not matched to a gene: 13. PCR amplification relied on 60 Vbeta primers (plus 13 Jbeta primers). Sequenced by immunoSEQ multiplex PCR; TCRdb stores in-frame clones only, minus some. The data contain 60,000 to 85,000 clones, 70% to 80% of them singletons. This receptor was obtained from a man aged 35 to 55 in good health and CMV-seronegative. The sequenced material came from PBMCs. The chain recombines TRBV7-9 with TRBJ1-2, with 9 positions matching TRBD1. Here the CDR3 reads CASSTRTGAKGDGYTF. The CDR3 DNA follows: TGTGCCAGCAGCACTCGGACAGGGGCAAAAGGGGATGGCTACACCTTC.